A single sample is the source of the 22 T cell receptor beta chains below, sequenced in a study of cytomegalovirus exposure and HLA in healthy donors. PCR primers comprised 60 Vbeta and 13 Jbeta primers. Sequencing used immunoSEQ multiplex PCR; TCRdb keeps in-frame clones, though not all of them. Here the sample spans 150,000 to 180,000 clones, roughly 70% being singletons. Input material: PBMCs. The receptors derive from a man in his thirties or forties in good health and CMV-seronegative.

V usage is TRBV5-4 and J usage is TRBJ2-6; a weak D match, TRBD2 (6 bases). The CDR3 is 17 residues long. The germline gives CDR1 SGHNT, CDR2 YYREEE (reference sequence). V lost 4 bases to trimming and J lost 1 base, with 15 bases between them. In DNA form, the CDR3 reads TGTGCCAGCAGCACGGGACTTACGGGGTCTGGGGCCAACGTCCTGACTTTC. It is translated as CASSTGLTGSGANVLTF.

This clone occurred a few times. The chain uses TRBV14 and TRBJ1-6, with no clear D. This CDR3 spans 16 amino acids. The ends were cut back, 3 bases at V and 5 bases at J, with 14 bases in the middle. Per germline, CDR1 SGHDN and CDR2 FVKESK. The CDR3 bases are TGTGCCAGCAGCCAGCGCTTGGCGGGTAATAATTCACCCCTCCACTTT. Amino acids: CASSQRLAGNNSPLHF.

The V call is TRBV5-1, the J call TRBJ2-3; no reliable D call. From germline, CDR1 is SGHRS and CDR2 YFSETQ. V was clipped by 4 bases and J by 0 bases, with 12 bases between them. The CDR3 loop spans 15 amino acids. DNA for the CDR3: TGCGCCAGCAGCGCCGACACCCGAAGCACAGATACGCAGTATTTT. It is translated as CASSADTRSTDTQYF.

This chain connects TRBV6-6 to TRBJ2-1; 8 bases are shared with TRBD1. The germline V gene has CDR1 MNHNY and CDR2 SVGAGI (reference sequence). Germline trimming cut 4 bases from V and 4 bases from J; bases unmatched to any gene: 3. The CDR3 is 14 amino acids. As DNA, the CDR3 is TGTGCCAGCAGTTTGGGACAGGAATACAATGAGCAGTTCTTC. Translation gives CASSLGQEYNEQFF.

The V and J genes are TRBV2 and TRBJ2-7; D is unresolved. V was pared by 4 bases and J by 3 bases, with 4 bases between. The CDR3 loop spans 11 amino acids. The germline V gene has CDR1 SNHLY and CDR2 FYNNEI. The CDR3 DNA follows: TGTGCCAGCAGTGGACTCTACGAGCAGTACTTC. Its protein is CASSGLYEQYF.

CDR3 in DNA: TGTGCCAGTAGTCCCCTAGCGGGGACCACAGATACGCAGTATTTT. This encodes CASSPLAGTTDTQYF. The chain couples TRBV19 to TRBJ2-3; 9 bases are shared with TRBD2. This CDR3 has 15 amino acids. The germline V gene encodes CDR1 LNHDA and CDR2 SQIVND (reference sequence). Germline trimming cut 5 bases from V and 2 bases from J; bases unmatched to any gene: 5.

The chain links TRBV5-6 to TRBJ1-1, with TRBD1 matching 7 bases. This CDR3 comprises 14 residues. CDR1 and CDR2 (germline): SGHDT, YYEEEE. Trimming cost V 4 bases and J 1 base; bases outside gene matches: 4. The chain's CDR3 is CASSPGGSNTEAFF. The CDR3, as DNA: TGTGCCAGCAGCCCAGGGGGTTCGAACACTGAAGCTTTCTTT.

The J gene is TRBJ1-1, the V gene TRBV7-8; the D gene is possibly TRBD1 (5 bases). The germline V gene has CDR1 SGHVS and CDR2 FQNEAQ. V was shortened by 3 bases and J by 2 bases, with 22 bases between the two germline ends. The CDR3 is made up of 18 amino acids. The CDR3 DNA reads TGTGCCAGCAGCTTCCTGACGCGGGACCTGCCGACAAACACTGAAGCTTTCTTT. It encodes CASSFLTRDLPTNTEAFF.

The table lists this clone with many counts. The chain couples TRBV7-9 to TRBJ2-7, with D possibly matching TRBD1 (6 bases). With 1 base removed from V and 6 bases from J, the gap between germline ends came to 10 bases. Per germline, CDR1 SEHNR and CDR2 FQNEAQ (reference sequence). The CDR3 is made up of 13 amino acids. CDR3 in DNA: TGTGCCAGCAGCTTAGATGGGGGCTCCGAGCAGTACTTC. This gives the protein CASSLDGGSEQYF.

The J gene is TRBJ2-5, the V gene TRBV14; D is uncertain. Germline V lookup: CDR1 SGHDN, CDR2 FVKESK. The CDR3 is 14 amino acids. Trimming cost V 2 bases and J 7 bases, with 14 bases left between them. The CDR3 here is CASSQSAPTGTQYF. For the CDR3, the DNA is TGTGCCAGCAGCCAAAGCGCACCCACGGGGACCCAGTACTTC.

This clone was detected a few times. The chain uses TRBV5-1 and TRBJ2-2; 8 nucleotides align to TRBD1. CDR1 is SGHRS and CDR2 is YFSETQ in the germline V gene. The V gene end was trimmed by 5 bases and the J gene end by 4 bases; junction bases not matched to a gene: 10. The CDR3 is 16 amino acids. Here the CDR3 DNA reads TGCGCCAGCAGGGGTCCGGGACAGGAGACCACCGGGGAGCTGTTTTTT. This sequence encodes CASRGPGQETTGELFF.

The CDR3 is CASSVGDSTYGYTF. CDR3 DNA sequence: TGTGCCAGCAGCGTAGGTGACAGTACATATGGCTACACCTTC. V is TRBV9 and J is TRBJ1-2; possible D gene TRBD1, 5 bases. The CDR3 consists of 14 residues. The germline V and J ends were trimmed by 0 bases and 5 bases, with 11 bases remaining between them. Germline CDR1 is SGDLS and CDR2 is YYNGEE.

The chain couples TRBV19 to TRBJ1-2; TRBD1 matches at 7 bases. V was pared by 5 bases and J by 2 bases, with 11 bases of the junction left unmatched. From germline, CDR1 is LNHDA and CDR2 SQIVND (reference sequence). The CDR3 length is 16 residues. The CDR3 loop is CASSAPQGSINYGYTF. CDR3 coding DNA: TGTGCCAGTAGTGCCCCACAGGGGTCGATCAACTATGGCTACACCTTC.

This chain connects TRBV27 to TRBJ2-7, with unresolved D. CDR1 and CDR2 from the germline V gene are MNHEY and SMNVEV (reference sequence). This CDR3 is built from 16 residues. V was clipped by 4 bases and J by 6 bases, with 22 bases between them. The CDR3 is CASSSLLRMFGSEQYF. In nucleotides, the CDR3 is TGTGCCAGCAGTTCACTCTTACGAATGTTCGGGTCCGAGCAGTACTTC.

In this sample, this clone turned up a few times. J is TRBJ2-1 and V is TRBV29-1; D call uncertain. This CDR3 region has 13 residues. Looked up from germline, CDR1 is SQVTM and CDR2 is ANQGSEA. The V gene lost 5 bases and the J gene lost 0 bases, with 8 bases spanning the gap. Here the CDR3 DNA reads TGCAGCGTTAAGGCTAGCTCCTACAATGAGCAGTTCTTC. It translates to CSVKASSYNEQFF.

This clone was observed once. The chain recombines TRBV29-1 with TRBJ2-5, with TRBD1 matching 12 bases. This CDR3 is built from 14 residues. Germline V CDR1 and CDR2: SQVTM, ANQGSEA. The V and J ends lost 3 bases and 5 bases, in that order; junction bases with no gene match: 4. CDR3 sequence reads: CSVEGTGGWETQYF. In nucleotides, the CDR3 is TGCAGCGTTGAGGGGACAGGGGGCTGGGAGACCCAGTACTTC.

The CDR3 nucleotides read TGCGCCAGCAGCCGCCAGCGGGGGGGTAACATTCAGTACTTC. It codes for CASSRQRGGNIQYF. The chain uses TRBV4-3 and TRBJ2-4, with 10 bases lining up with TRBD2. Germline loops: CDR1 LGHNA, CDR2 YSLEER. The J segment lost 7 bases and the V segment lost 4 bases, leaving 4 bases of the junction unmatched. This CDR3 has 14 amino acids.

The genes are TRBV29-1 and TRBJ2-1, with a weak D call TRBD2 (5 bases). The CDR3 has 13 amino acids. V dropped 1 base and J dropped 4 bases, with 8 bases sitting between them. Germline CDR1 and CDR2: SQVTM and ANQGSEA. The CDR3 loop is CSVEGEGYNEQFF. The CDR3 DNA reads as TGCAGCGTTGAAGGAGAGGGATACAATGAGCAGTTCTTC.

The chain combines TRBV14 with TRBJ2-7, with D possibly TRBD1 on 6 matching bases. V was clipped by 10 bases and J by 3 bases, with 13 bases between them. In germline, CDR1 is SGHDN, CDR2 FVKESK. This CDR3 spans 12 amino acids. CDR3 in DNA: TGTGCCACCTCCGGGACAAACTACGAGCAGTACTTC. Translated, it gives CATSGTNYEQYF.

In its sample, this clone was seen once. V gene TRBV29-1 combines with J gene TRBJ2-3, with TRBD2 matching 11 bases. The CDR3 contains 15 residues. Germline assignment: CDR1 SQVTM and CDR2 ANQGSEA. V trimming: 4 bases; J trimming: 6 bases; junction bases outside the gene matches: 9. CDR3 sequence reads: CSVALAGVSSDTQYF. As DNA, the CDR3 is TGCAGCGTTGCACTAGCGGGGGTTTCGTCGGATACGCAGTATTTT.

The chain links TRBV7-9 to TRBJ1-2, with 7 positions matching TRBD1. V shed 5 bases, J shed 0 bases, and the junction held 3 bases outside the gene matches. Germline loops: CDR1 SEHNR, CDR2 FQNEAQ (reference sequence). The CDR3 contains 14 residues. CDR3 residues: CASSRDSANYGYTF. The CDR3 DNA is TGTGCCAGCAGCCGGGACAGTGCTAACTATGGCTACACCTTC.

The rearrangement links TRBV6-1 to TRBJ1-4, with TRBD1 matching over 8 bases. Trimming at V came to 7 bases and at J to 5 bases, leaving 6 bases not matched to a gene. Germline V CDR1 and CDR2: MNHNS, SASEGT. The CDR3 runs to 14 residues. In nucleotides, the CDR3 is TGTGCCAGCACCGAACGGACAGGGAATGAAAAACTGTTTTTT. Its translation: CASTERTGNEKLFF.